The 12 T cell receptor beta chains reported below all come from one sample, sequenced in a study of cytomegalovirus exposure and HLA in healthy donors. 60 Vbeta and 13 Jbeta primers were used in PCR. Repertoires were generated with immunoSEQ multiplex PCR, while TCRdb's copy carries only in-frame clones and drops some. The sample lists roughly 100,000 clones; approximately 82% were seen once. Input material: PBMCs. These receptors came from a middle-aged man in good health and CMV-seronegative.

This chain uses TRBV2 with TRBJ2-3, with TRBD1 as a possible D gene (5 bases). The germline CDR1 and CDR2 sequences are SNHLY and FYNNEI. CDR3 length: 13 residues. V was clipped by 3 bases and J by 9 bases, with 13 bases between them. DNA of the CDR3: TGTGCCAGCAGTGAGTTAGGTAGGGGAACGCAGTATTTT. It encodes CASSELGRGTQYF.

This sequence joins TRBV6-1 and TRBJ2-3; 9 bases are a match to TRBD1. Germline V lookup: CDR1 MNHNS, CDR2 SASEGT. After removal of 3 bases from V and 3 bases from J, the junction contained 4 bases not matched to a gene. The CDR3 covers 15 residues. CDR3 bases: TGTGCCAGCAGTGACACAGGGGGCTTTACAGATACGCAGTATTTT. The encoded protein is CASSDTGGFTDTQYF.

In DNA, the CDR3 is TGCGCCAGCAGCGTGGGGGGGCCCGAGGAGACCCAGTACTTC. Translated: CASSVGGPEETQYF. The chain links TRBV5-1 to TRBJ2-5; possible D gene TRBD2, 7 bases. Germline CDR1 and CDR2: SGHRS and YFSETQ. The CDR3 sequence is 14 residues long. Deletions cut 4 bases from V and 5 bases from J, with 15 bases between.

The V call is TRBV7-9, the J call TRBJ2-7, with D perhaps matching TRBD1 (5 bases). V was trimmed by 3 bases and J by 1 base, leaving 10 bases between them. Germline-derived CDR1 and CDR2 are SEHNR and FQNEAQ (reference sequence). This CDR3 is built from 14 residues. CDR3 nucleotides: TGTGCCAGCAGCTTCACGGCAGGGTCCTACGAGCAGTACTTC. As protein: CASSFTAGSYEQYF. Drawing the rest from reference TRBV7-9 and TRBJ2-7, the complete variable domain is DTGVSQNPRHKITKRGQNVTFRCDPISEHNRLYWYRQTLGQGPEFLTYFQNEAQLEKSRLLSDRFSAERPKGSFSTLEIQRTEQGDSAMYLCASSFTAGSYEQYFGPGTRLTVT.

The DNA of the CDR3 is TGTGCCAGCACGGGTTTGGGCCAGGGGGGCGAGCAGTACTTC. As protein: CASTGLGQGGEQYF. The chain employs TRBV6-6 and TRBJ2-7; possibly TRBD1 for D (7 bases). V gave up 7 bases and J gave up 6 bases, with 19 bases separating them. The CDR3 has 14 residues. Germline CDR1 reads MNHNY; CDR2 reads SVGAGI (reference sequence).

The chain joins TRBV2 to TRBJ2-2, with 8 bases matching TRBD1. V lost 6 bases, J lost 2 bases, and 5 bases stayed unmatched. Germline CDR1 reads SNHLY; CDR2 reads FYNNEI. The CDR3 sequence is 15 residues long. DNA of the CDR3: TGTGCCAGCAGCAGGGGGCGACAAAACACCGGGGAGCTGTTTTTT. Its protein is CASSRGRQNTGELFF. Variable domain in full (rest from reference TRBV2 and TRBJ2-2): EPEVTQTPSHQVTQMGQEVILRCVPISNHLYFYWYRQILGQKVEFLVSFYNNEISEKSEIFDDQFSVERPDGSNFTLKIRSTKLEDSAMYFCASSRGRQNTGELFFGEGSRLTVL.

The rearrangement links TRBV19 to TRBJ1-5, with D possibly matching TRBD1 (6 bases). This CDR3 has 16 residues. Trimming stripped 0 bases from V and 4 bases from J, with 13 bases between. CDR1 and CDR2 from the germline V gene are LNHDA and SQIVND (reference sequence). This CDR3 reads CASSIEPGVKNQPQHF. The CDR3 DNA reads as TGTGCCAGTAGTATAGAGCCAGGGGTGAAAAATCAGCCCCAGCATTTT.

The count of this clone is one. This chain joins TRBV23-1 and TRBJ2-7; 8 bases match TRBD1. TRBV23-1 is placed among ORFs of uncertain function. This CDR3 spans 14 amino acids. J was trimmed by 6 bases and V by 8 bases; bases with no gene match: 12. DNA for the CDR3: TGCGCCAGCCCCGTAGACAGGGGCGGTGTCGAGCAGTACTTC. Its translation is CASPVDRGGVEQYF.

The chain combines TRBV15 with TRBJ2-3; 9 bases map to TRBD2. Germline CDR1 reads LNHNV; CDR2 reads YYDKDF (reference sequence). V lost 1 base and J lost 2; bases outside the gene matches: 7. CDR3 size: 17 residues. The CDR3 DNA reads as TGTGCCACCAGCAGAGTTGCTAGCGGGGCGACCACAGATACGCAGTATTTT. Amino acid sequence: CATSRVASGATTDTQYF.

The chain combines TRBV7-8 with TRBJ2-7; D is possibly TRBD1 (5 bases). The CDR3 totals 14 residues. Per germline, CDR1 SGHVS and CDR2 FQNEAQ. Trimming took off 1 base at V and 2 bases at J, with 9 bases between the two ends. CDR3 region: CASSLEGRAYEQYF. The CDR3 bases are TGTGCCAGCAGCTTAGAAGGCAGGGCCTACGAGCAGTACTTC.

The chain carries TRBV10-3 and TRBJ2-7, with TRBD2 matching 11 bases. V gave up 5 bases and J gave up 5 bases; unmatched junction bases: 11. CDR3 size: 16 residues. Germline CDR1 reads ENHRY; CDR2 reads SYGVKD. CDR3 amino acids: CAISSLAGGGLNEQYF. The CDR3 DNA reads as TGTGCCATCAGTTCCTTAGCGGGGGGGGGCTTGAACGAGCAGTACTTC.

V and J are TRBV11-2 and TRBJ1-2; D gene ambiguous. Trimming cost V 5 bases and J 8 bases, with 12 bases left between them. The CDR3 totals 12 residues. The germline V gene encodes CDR1 SGHAT and CDR2 FQNNGV. Here the CDR3 DNA reads TGTGCCAGCAGCGATGGGCCGTACGGCTACACCTTC. Residues: CASSDGPYGYTF.